Below, one T cell receptor beta chain is given with its context. Its antigen remains unidentified. TCRdb passed the reads through MiXCR, listing each CDR3 protein once. The profile shows 40,000 to 50,000 distinct CDR3 sequences, approximately 12% of them singletons. This specimen comes from a study of type 1 regulatory T cells. The overall study: An in vitro protocol generated T-allo10, a Tr1-enriched, alloantigen-specific CD4 T cell product.

General study results and limits: Compared with non-Tr1 cells, Tr1 cells showed a narrower TCR repertoire.

There are 14 residues in the CDR3. Germline V gives CDR1 SGHRS, CDR2 YFSETQ. Trimming removed 8 bases from V and 2 bases from J, with 14 bases in between. The genes are TRBV5-1 and TRBJ2-1; maybe TRBD2 (5 bases). The TCR sequence derives from a human donor in good health. The sample comprised cultured non-Tr1 T cells, either the whole culture or a sorted T cell fraction (not recorded which). CDR3 bases: TGCGCCAGTTTCCTAGCAGGTACCTACAATGAGCAGTTCTTC. Translation: CASFLAGTYNEQFF.